This TCR beta chain was found in a study of OX40 agonist ivuxolimab in advanced cancers. Study in general: Ivuxolimab, which is an agonistic anti-OX40 (CD134) antibody, was administered to the patients. At doses from 0.01 to 10 mg/kg, patients were given intravenous ivuxolimab every 2 weeks. Subjects had a mean age of roughly 60 years, with a range of 23 to 79; less than 90% were male.

A history of autoimmune disease or systemic immunosuppression excluded patients. Germline CDR1 is MNHEY and CDR2 is SMNVEV (reference sequence). Trimming stripped 0 bases from V and 7 bases from J, with 10 bases between. The CDR3 length is 15 residues. The data were produced by immunoSEQ multiplex PCR, yet TCRdb's version contains in-frame clones alone and is incomplete. The table has 70,000 to 95,000 clones, approximately 93% seen once. The V and J genes are TRBV27 and TRBJ1-6; no definite D call. The sequencing used CD4+ or CD8+ T cells sorted from blood, collected in a trial of the OX40 agonist ivuxolimab. This TCR derives from an adult with an advanced solid tumor such as melanoma, head and neck, liver or kidney cancer. The CDR3 protein is CASSLSMVFNSPLHF. CDR3 in DNA: TGTGCCAGCAGTTTATCGATGGTATTCAATTCACCCCTCCACTTT.